The next 18 T cell receptor beta chains were all read from a single sample in a study of blood T cell repertoires in COVID-19. Sequencing was performed with immunoSEQ multiplex PCR; in TCRdb, only in-frame clones are kept and a portion is missing. The sample gives roughly 500,000 clones, 80% to 90% of which show up once; approximately 3% is in the top ten. The source material was peripheral blood. These receptors were taken from a human donor in a cohort sampled during active COVID-19.

J is TRBJ1-1 and V is TRBV5-4, with 9 bases lining up with TRBD1. From germline, CDR1 is SGHNT and CDR2 YYREEE (reference sequence). With 5 bases clipped from V and 4 bases from J, the junction kept 9 bases outside the gene matches. This CDR3 region has 15 residues. In DNA form, the CDR3 reads TGTGCCAGCAGTCAAGGGACAGGGTGGAGCACTGAAGCTTTCTTT. This codes for CASSQGTGWSTEAFF.

The chain's CDR3 is CASSHGPHNEAFF. CDR3 sequence (DNA): TGTGCCAGCTCACATGGCCCTCACAATGAAGCTTTCTTT. The rearrangement joins TRBV18 to TRBJ1-1; no definite D call. The CDR3 has 13 amino acids. Per the germline V gene, CDR1 is KGHSH and CDR2 is LQKENI. Trimming pared 4 bases from V and 7 bases from J, leaving 13 bases between.

CDR3 DNA: TGTGCCAGTAGTATAGGTCATAATTTCCTCGGGAGAACTGAAGCTTTCTTT. This translates into CASSIGHNFLGRTEAFF. The gene calls are TRBV19 and TRBJ1-1; D call uncertain. Germline lookup yields CDR1 LNHDA and CDR2 SQIVND (reference sequence). Trimming stripped 1 base from V and 5 bases from J, with 20 bases between. The CDR3 runs to 17 residues.

The chain has TRBV7-9 and TRBJ1-3; weak D call: TRBD1 (6 bases). Germline CDR1 reads SEHNR; CDR2 reads FQNEAQ (reference sequence). V lost 5 bases and J lost 1, with 12 bases in between. The CDR3 sequence is 15 residues long. Written as DNA, the CDR3 is TGTGCCAGCAGCCCGGACAGACCTTCTGGAAACACCATATATTTT. This gives the protein CASSPDRPSGNTIYF.

J is TRBJ2-2 and V is TRBV19, with 12 bases that match TRBD2. CDR3 length equals 15 residues. V was pared by 7 bases and J by 8 bases, with 8 bases of the junction left unmatched. Germline values: CDR1 LNHDA, CDR2 SQIVND (reference sequence). CDR3 region: CASKQTSGSGGELFF. The DNA for the CDR3 is TGTGCCAGTAAACAGACTAGCGGGAGTGGTGGGGAGCTGTTTTTT.

The chain employs TRBV5-4 and TRBJ2-1, with D maybe TRBD2 (5 bases). Germline-derived CDR1 and CDR2 are SGHNT and YYREEE (reference sequence). The CDR3 is 16 residues long. V lost 0 bases and J 10 bases, leaving 20 bases between the germline ends. The CDR3 nucleotides are TGTGCCAGCAGCTTGGAGAGCGAGAGGGTCTCAAGAGAGCAGTTCTTC. This gives the protein CASSLESERVSREQFF.

DNA of the CDR3: TGCAGCCCCGCTGCGGGAAGCTCCTACAATGAGCAGTTCTTC. It yields the protein CSPAAGSSYNEQFF. The rearrangement links TRBV29-1 to TRBJ2-1, with D possibly being TRBD2 (6 bases). The V end was cut by 8 bases, the J end by 0 bases, with 14 bases between. The CDR3 covers 14 residues. The germline gives CDR1 SQVTM, CDR2 ANQGSEA.

The genes are TRBV3-1 (or the pseudogene TRBV3-2) and TRBJ1-6; D is unresolved. V shed 2 bases and J shed 0 bases, with 8 bases lying between them. This CDR3 has 16 amino acids. CDR1 is LGHDT and CDR2 is YNNKEL in the germline V gene (reference sequence). In DNA, the CDR3 is TGTGCCAGCAGCCAATCTTCTAGCTCCTATAATTCACCCCTCCACTTT. The encoded protein is CASSQSSSSYNSPLHF.

V and J are TRBV5-1 and TRBJ1-1, with unresolved D. Trimming took 3 bases from V and 0 from J, leaving 6 bases between them. Germline V gene data show CDR1 as SGHRS and CDR2 as YFSETQ. The CDR3 extends over 13 amino acids. In nucleotides, the CDR3 is TGCGCCAGCAGCTCCCGGTTGAACACTGAAGCTTTCTTT. Translated: CASSSRLNTEAFF.

The chain employs TRBV2 and TRBJ2-5, with 10 bases that match TRBD2. The ends lost 6 bases at V and 4 bases at J; junction bases unmatched: 2. This CDR3 region has 13 residues. Germline V gives CDR1 SNHLY, CDR2 FYNNEI. CDR3 sequence reads: CASSGLAVETQYF. In DNA form, the CDR3 reads TGTGCCAGCAGCGGACTAGCGGTAGAGACCCAGTACTTC.

CDR3: CSVETRGNEKLFF. DNA of the CDR3: TGCAGCGTTGAAACCAGGGGGAATGAAAAACTGTTTTTT. The chain carries TRBV29-1 and TRBJ1-4; 7 bases agree with TRBD1. CDR3 size: 13 residues. V lost 2 bases to trimming and J lost 5 bases; unmatched junction nucleotides: 2. The germline CDR1 and CDR2 sequences are SQVTM and ANQGSEA.

This rearrangement joins TRBV28 to TRBJ1-2; D gene unclear. The CDR3 contains 14 residues. The V gene's germline CDR1 is MDHEN and CDR2 SYDVKM. V was shortened by 3 bases and J by 8 bases, with 16 bases between the two germline ends. DNA of the CDR3: TGTGCCAGCAGTTTGAGGAGGGAGGGAGTGGGCTACACCTTC. Translated, it gives CASSLRREGVGYTF.

The chain recombines TRBV11-2 with TRBJ2-5, with 9 bases matching TRBD1. The CDR3 length is 14 residues. Unmatched junction bases numbered 4, after V lost 5 bases and J lost 3 bases. Germline V lookup: CDR1 SGHAT, CDR2 FQNNGV. The CDR3 reads CASSRDRVEETQYF. In DNA form, the CDR3 reads TGTGCCAGCAGCCGGGACAGGGTAGAAGAGACCCAGTACTTC.

The chain recombines TRBV4-2 with TRBJ1-5, with 9 nucleotides matching TRBD1. The V gene's germline CDR1 is LGHNA and CDR2 YNFKEQ. This CDR3 spans 16 amino acids. The V and J ends lost 3 bases and 7 bases, in that order; junction bases with no gene match: 10. CDR3 DNA sequence: TGTGCCAGCAGCCAGTCTCGGACAGGGGTTTCACAGCCCCAGCATTTT. This sequence encodes CASSQSRTGVSQPQHF.

The rearrangement uses TRBV9 and TRBJ1-1, with 9 bases aligning to TRBD1. The trim removed 3 bases at V and 1 base at J, leaving 4 bases unmatched. The CDR3 has 15 amino acids. Germline values: CDR1 SGDLS, CDR2 YYNGEE. CDR3 region: CASSAGTGRNTEAFF. CDR3 nucleotides: TGTGCCAGCAGCGCCGGGACAGGGCGGAACACTGAAGCTTTCTTT.

The chain combines TRBV28 with TRBJ2-3; the match to TRBD1 covers 9 bases. Trimming cost V 7 bases and J 5 bases; bases outside gene matches: 10. Germline V gene lookup returns CDR1 MDHEN and CDR2 SYDVKM. The CDR3 length is 15 residues. CDR3 protein: CASTLPGQGIDTQYF. The CDR3 coding sequence is TGTGCCAGCACACTACCGGGACAGGGTATAGATACGCAGTATTTT.

This clone was picked up a small number of times. The chain uses TRBV3-1 (or the pseudogene TRBV3-2) and TRBJ1-2; 7 nucleotides match TRBD1. The CDR3 is made up of 16 amino acids. Germline CDR1 LGHDT, CDR2 YNNKEL (reference sequence). After removal of 4 bases from V and 4 bases from J, the junction contained 12 bases not matched to a gene. CDR3 DNA: TGTGCCAGCAGCCGCGGTCCCAGACAGGGAGGCTATGGCTACACCTTC. Protein sequence: CASSRGPRQGGYGYTF.

The V call is TRBV25-1, the J call TRBJ1-6, with a possible D match to TRBD1 (5 bases). Between the trimmed V and J ends, which lost 7 bases and 5 bases, there was a span of 12 bases. CDR1 MGHDK and CDR2 SYGVNS come from the germline V gene. CDR3 length equals 14 residues. The CDR3 here is CASTLGGDNSPLHF. As DNA, the CDR3 is TGTGCCAGCACCCTGGGGGGAGATAATTCACCCCTCCACTTT. The whole variable domain, remainder taken from reference TRBV25-1 and TRBJ1-6, is EADIYQTPRYLVIGTGKKITLECSQTMGHDKMYWYQQDPGMELHLIHYSYGVNSTEKGDLSSESTVSRIRTEHFPLTLESARPSHTSQYLCASTLGGDNSPLHFGNGTRLTVT.